The source of this TCR beta chain is a study of long-term antiretroviral therapy in people with HIV. Study-wide findings and caveats: Someone took the blood between about 2004 and 2017, maybe while older ART regimens were in use. Diversity rose after ART but stayed below transplant donor controls.

A remark on this clone: No antigen is known for it.

Samples were assayed with immunoSEQ v3.0 at survey level. Data came from immunoSEQ multiplex PCR; TCRdb stores just in-frame clones and leaves some out. Among some 35,000 clones listed, about 70% were seen once. Specimen: unsorted PBMCs, collected 3 years after starting antiretroviral therapy. This TCR was recovered from a man aged 50-59 years with HIV.

The CDR3 DNA reads as TGTGCCAGCAGCCGGGGCGGGGCAGGGGAAGACGAGCAGTACTTC. Its translation is CASSRGGAGEDEQYF. The genes are TRBV7-9 and TRBJ2-7; D tentatively reads TRBD1 or TRBD2 (6 bases each). From germline, CDR1 is SEHNR and CDR2 FQNEAQ (reference sequence). V lost 5 bases, J lost 5 bases, and 19 bases lay in between. CDR3 length: 15 residues.